This TCR beta chain is drawn from a study of identical twins. Study findings and constraints: Beta out-of-frame sequences showed weaker excess twin sharing.

The germline CDR1 and CDR2 sequences are LNHDA and SQIVND (reference sequence). CDR3 size: 13 residues. V lost 7 bases and J lost 4; bases outside the gene matches: 0. Concerning this clonotype itself: Its antigen is as yet unknown.

TCRdb re-analysed the 5' RACE reads in MiXCR, keeping a single row per CDR3 protein. The table lists approximately 20,000 distinct CDR3 sequences, roughly 71% of them singletons. The sequence came from a woman under 30 in good health. This table probably holds off-target reads from a library built for another chain. J is TRBJ2-1 and V is TRBV19; 11 bases fit TRBD2. The sequencing input was memory (CD45RO+) T cells sorted from blood. The CDR3 DNA follows: TGTGCCAGTACTAGCGGGGGGTACAATGAGCAGTTCTTC. It yields the protein CASTSGGYNEQFF.